Listed here are 14 T cell receptor beta chains from one sample, sequenced in a study of pediatric ulcerative colitis. TCRdb keeps only in-frame clones here, not all; method: immunoSEQ multiplex PCR. The sample gives 15,000 to 20,000 clones, roughly 80% of which show up once; roughly 8% is in the top ten. Rectal tissue came from one to two pinch biopsies taken at colonoscopy. Source material: gut tissue. Receptor source: a boy younger than 18 who was a control in a study of pediatric ulcerative colitis.

Only a few counts were recorded for this clone. The chain combines TRBV21-1 with TRBJ2-2; TRBD2 is taken as the D call from the table, unchecked against the DNA. TRBV21-1 is given as a pseudogene. There are 15 residues in the CDR3. The CDR3 region has the DNA TGTGCCAGCATTAAAACTAGTCCGAACACCGGGGAGCTGTTTTTT. Translated, it gives CASIKTSPNTGELFF.

V and J are TRBV28 and TRBJ2-3, with D uncertain. V lost 5 bases and J lost 0, with 6 bases in between. The germline V gene has CDR1 MDHEN and CDR2 SYDVKM. CDR3 length: 13 residues. CDR3 nucleotide sequence: TGTGCCAGCAGTATTCCTAGCACAGATACGCAGTATTTT. Residues: CASSIPSTDTQYF.

The chain is built from TRBV29-1 and TRBJ2-7, with 9 bases that match TRBD1. The germline gives CDR1 SQVTM, CDR2 ANQGSEA. The trim removed 2 bases at V and 5 bases at J, leaving 7 bases unmatched. The CDR3 is made up of 14 amino acids. The DNA for the CDR3 is TGCAGCGTTGAACCCCGACAGGGGGTACACGAGCAGTACTTC. It translates to CSVEPRQGVHEQYF.

There are a few counts of this clone. The chain joins TRBV6-1 to TRBJ1-5; 9 positions match TRBD1. Trimming at V came to 11 bases and at J to 6 bases, leaving 11 bases not matched to a gene. CDR3 length: 14 residues. CDR1 is MNHNS, CDR2 SASEGT, per germline. The CDR3 loop reads CACSQGAPGQPQHF. The DNA for the CDR3 is TGTGCCTGTTCACAGGGGGCGCCGGGTCAGCCCCAGCATTTT.

The chain carries TRBV4-3 and TRBJ2-7; no clear D gene. Germline V gene sequence: CDR1 LGHNA, CDR2 YSLEER. The CDR3 is 18 residues long. The V gene lost 0 bases and the J gene lost 3 bases, with 21 bases spanning the gap. CDR3 coding DNA: TGCGCCAGCAGCCAAGAGGTAAACCGGGTCTTCGGAGTCTACGAGCAGTACTTC. Amino acid sequence: CASSQEVNRVFGVYEQYF.

V is TRBV18 and J is TRBJ2-1, with 7 bases fitting TRBD1. The ends lost 0 bases at V and 6 bases at J; junction bases unmatched: 2. The CDR3 runs to 14 residues. Germline CDR1 is KGHSH and CDR2 is LQKENI. The CDR3 is CASSPPGQFNEQFF. The CDR3 coding sequence is TGTGCCAGCTCACCACCGGGACAGTTCAATGAGCAGTTCTTC.

This clone was seen only once. The chain has TRBV28 and TRBJ1-1, with D possibly being TRBD1 (5 bases). CDR1 and CDR2 (germline): MDHEN, SYDVKM. The CDR3 extends over 15 amino acids. Trimming left V 4 bases short and J 0 bases short, with 12 bases between. This CDR3 reads CASSSGGRLNTEAFF. Written as DNA, the CDR3 is TGTGCCAGCAGTTCGGGGGGGAGGTTGAACACTGAAGCTTTCTTT.

The chain employs TRBV6-4 and TRBJ2-3; D remains ambiguous. V dropped 0 bases and J dropped 0 bases, with 7 bases sitting between them. Per germline, CDR1 MRHNA and CDR2 SNTAGT. The CDR3 is 15 residues long. The CDR3 bases are TGTGCCAGCAGTGACTCAACCGAGAGCACAGATACGCAGTATTTT. It is translated as CASSDSTESTDTQYF.

Of note for this clone: It is likely a read error: a sequence one base away is far more abundant. Other DNA sequences in this specimen translate into the identical CDR3. V gene TRBV4-1 combines with J gene TRBJ2-7; D gene uncertain. Germline V CDR1 and CDR2: MGHRA, YSYEKL. The CDR3 is 13 residues long. V was cut by 2 bases and J by 3 bases, with 8 bases left in between. In DNA form, the CDR3 reads TGCGCCAGCAGCCAACCCCCTAACTACGAGCAGTACTTC. This encodes CASSQPPNYEQYF.

This chain links TRBV7-8 with TRBJ1-1, with a weak D call TRBD1 (5 bases). Trimming left V 3 bases short and J 1 base short, with 9 bases between. CDR3 length: 14 amino acids. Germline assignment: CDR1 SGHVS and CDR2 FQNEAQ. Here the CDR3 DNA reads TGTGCCAGCAGCTTCCCCGGACAGAACACTGAAGCTTTCTTT. It translates to CASSFPGQNTEAFF.

The CDR3: CASSQVRGGGNEQFF. For the CDR3, the DNA is TGTGCCAGCAGCCAAGTCCGTGGAGGGGGCAATGAGCAGTTCTTC. The chain has TRBV14 and TRBJ2-1; D is tentatively TRBD1 or TRBD2 (6 bases each). The germline V gene has CDR1 SGHDN and CDR2 FVKESK. The CDR3 length is 15 residues. V lost 1 base and J 6 bases, leaving 13 bases between the germline ends.

This chain uses TRBV18 with TRBJ1-2, with D uncertain. Germline loops: CDR1 KGHSH, CDR2 LQKENI. The CDR3 covers 15 residues. Trimming took 2 bases from V and 0 from J, leaving 10 bases between them. Here the CDR3 reads CASSPALHPNYGYTF. Here the CDR3 DNA reads TGTGCCAGCTCACCAGCGCTTCATCCTAACTATGGCTACACCTTC.

V and J are TRBV19 and TRBJ1-3; D gene uncertain. The CDR3 consists of 15 residues. The germline gives CDR1 LNHDA, CDR2 SQIVND (reference sequence). Between the trimmed V and J ends, which lost 6 bases and 0 bases, there was a span of 12 bases. The CDR3 sequence: CASRLKGNSGNTIYF. CDR3 nucleotide sequence: TGTGCCAGTAGGTTAAAAGGCAACTCTGGAAACACCATATATTTT.

The sample holds a few counts of this clone. CDR3 DNA sequence: TGTGCCAGTAGTATGATCGGTGGCAGCCCCTATAATTCACCCCTCCACTTT. Its protein is CASSMIGGSPYNSPLHF. The J gene is TRBJ1-6, the V gene TRBV19, with D hard to call. The CDR3 contains 17 residues. Germline values: CDR1 LNHDA, CDR2 SQIVND (reference sequence). V lost 3 bases to trimming and J lost 2 bases, with 14 bases between them.